The sequence of this T cell receptor (beta chain) was determined in a study of cytomegalovirus exposure and HLA in healthy donors. Study observations and caveats: Compared with the roughly 700-donor mean, an Asian-associated ancestry cluster reportedly had fewer N-insertions, according to a later analysis. With further analysis later on, most CMV-associated TCR beta chains appeared HLA-restricted. V segments that were indistinguishable, TRBV6-2 and TRBV6-3 among them, were omitted from analysis. Other equally common chains were less clonally expanded than HLA-associated TCR beta chains, a later analysis showed.

PCR involved 60 Vbeta and 13 Jbeta primers. Assay: immunoSEQ multiplex PCR; the TCRdb copy retains only in-frame clones and omits some. The repertoire has around 180,000 clones, about four fifths of them found once; the top ten carry approximately 5.4%. Germline CDR1 reads MNHEY; CDR2 reads SMNVEV (reference sequence). This CDR3 is built from 16 residues. V was clipped by 2 bases and J by 0 bases; unmatched bases: 3. For this clone: The antigen remains unidentified.

Input material: PBMCs. This chain links TRBV27 with TRBJ2-5, with 10 nucleotides matching TRBD1. The receptor was isolated from a woman aged 25 to 39 in good health and CMV-seropositive. CDR3 sequence reads: CASSLGGQGYQETQYF. CDR3 DNA sequence: TGTGCCAGCAGTTTAGGGGGACAGGGGTACCAAGAGACCCAGTACTTC.